The 4 T cell receptor beta chains below come from one sample, sequenced in a study of CD8+CD57+ T cells in acquired aplastic anemia. According to the study, genomic DNA was the template for TCR beta VDJ and CDR3 profiling. Each CDR3 protein is one row after TCRdb ran MiXCR on the reads. The sample has more than 95,000 distinct CDR3 sequences; about two fifths are singletons. All patients picked for sequencing had shown, by flow cytometry, an expansion of CD8+CD57+ cells. Input material: sorted CD4+, CD8+, or CD8+CD57+ T cells (not recorded which) from PBMCs. These receptors all come from a human donor with aplastic anemia.

Judged by abundance, this clonotype is medium-sized. The genes are TRBV19 and TRBJ2-5, with 7 bases lining up with TRBD2. J gave up 4 bases and V 1 base, and 0 bases lay outside the gene matches. Germline CDR1 LNHDA, CDR2 SQIVND (reference sequence). This CDR3 spans 13 amino acids. CDR3 in amino acids: CASSIAGGETQYF. CDR3 in DNA: TGTGCCAGTAGTATAGCGGGAGGAGAGACCCAGTACTTC.

The chain carries TRBV19 and TRBJ1-5; maybe TRBD1 (5 bases). V was shortened by 5 bases and J by 0 bases, with 11 bases between the two germline ends. CDR1 is LNHDA and CDR2 is SQIVND in the germline V gene (reference sequence). CDR3 length: 15 amino acids. CDR3 coding DNA: TGTGCCAGTAGTTTGGCAGGGACTAGCAATCAGCCCCAGCATTTT. The encoded protein is CASSLAGTSNQPQHF.

The rearrangement uses TRBV10-3 and TRBJ2-5; 10 bases align to TRBD2. CDR3 size: 17 residues. Trimming took 2 bases from V and 5 from J; bases not matched to a gene: 11. Germline values: CDR1 ENHRY, CDR2 SYGVKD. The CDR3 region has the DNA TGTGCCATCAGTGAGACTACCTTAGCGGGGGGCCGGGAGACCCAGTACTTC. As protein: CAISETTLAGGRETQYF.

This clonotype was recorded a few times. This chain uses TRBV6-1 with TRBJ1-6, with a weak D call TRBD1 (5 bases). The germline V gene encodes CDR1 MNHNS and CDR2 SASEGT. V lost 7 bases, J lost 5 bases, and 12 bases lay in between. The CDR3 covers 14 residues. In DNA, the CDR3 is TGTGCCAGCATGGGGGGGGTAAATAATTCACCCCTCCACTTT. Amino acids: CASMGGVNNSPLHF.